The rows below give T cell receptor beta chains drawn from one sample of a study of a mutant IDH1 vaccine in newly diagnosed glioma. These TCRs are of unknown antigen specificity. Libraries were prepared by immunoSEQ multiplex PCR; TCRdb keeps only in-frame clonotypes and omits some of them. The sample lists fewer than 35,000 clones; roughly 90% were seen once. This specimen consisted of PBMCs, obtained from a glioma patient whose treatment included an IDH1 peptide vaccine. Receptors originate from a middle-aged man with glioma. The CDR3 runs from the conserved cysteine through the conserved F or W. A D gene is named only where the DNA matches it firmly. The size entry is marked missing in some rows and otherwise reads once, few, many or a size class.

v_call	clone_size	j_call	d_call	cdr3_aa	cdr3_nt
TRBV30	few	TRBJ1-5	NA	CASAPLHGNQPQHF	TGTGCCTCAGCTCCCCTGCACGGGAATCAGCCCCAGCATTTT
TRBV10-3	NA	TRBJ1-1	TRBD1	CAISEEDRGLNTEAFF	TGTGCCATCAGTGAGGAGGACAGGGGGCTGAACACTGAAGCTTTCTTT
TRBV19	NA	TRBJ1-2	NA	CASRIDRSYGYTF	TGTGCCAGTAGGATTGATAGGTCCTATGGCTACACCTTC
TRBV6-1	NA	TRBJ1-4	TRBD1	CASRKGQANEKLFF	TGTGCCAGCAGGAAGGGACAGGCTAATGAAAAACTGTTTTTT
TRBV25-1	once	TRBJ1-1	TRBD1	CASSTRQGRIYGEAFF	TGTGCCAGCAGTACCCGACAGGGTAGAATTTATGGTGAAGCTTTCTTT
TRBV6-6	NA	TRBJ1-5	TRBD1	CASSMRQGGDQPQHF	TGTGCCAGCAGTATGCGACAGGGGGGGGATCAGCCCCAGCATTTT
TRBV7-3	NA	TRBJ1-1	NA	CASSKDLHRYQAFF	TGTGCCAGCAGCAAGGACCTACACAGGTATCAAGCTTTCTTT
TRBV6-5	NA	TRBJ2-5	NA	CASSSFSVKETQYF	TGTGCCAGCAGTTCTTTTAGCGTGAAAGAGACCCAGTACTTC
TRBV5-4	NA	TRBJ2-5	NA	CASSLTAQETQYF	TGTGCCAGCAGCTTGACAGCCCAAGAGACCCAGTACTTC
TRBV11-3	few	TRBJ2-7	NA	CASSTRGGCRYEQYF	TGTGCCAGCAGCACCAGGGGGGGGTGTCGGTACGAGCAGTACTTC
TRBV28	NA	TRBJ1-2	NA	CASNWGSYGYTF	TGTGCCAGTAATTGGGGGAGCTATGGCTACACCTTC
TRBV30	few	TRBJ1-2	TRBD1	CVIADRGDYGYTF	TGTGTAATAGCGGACAGGGGGGACTATGGCTACACCTTC
TRBV12-5	few	TRBJ2-1	NA	CASGLSRGGYHNEQFF	TGTGCTAGTGGTTTGTCCCGAGGAGGGTACCACAATGAGCAGTTCTTC
TRBV19	NA	TRBJ2-5	NA	CATRARASETQYF	TGTGCCACCCGGGCCAGGGCCTCGGAGACCCAGTACTTC
TRBV19	NA	TRBJ1-5	NA	CASSTQGLPYSNQPQHF	TGTGCCAGTAGTACCCAGGGGCTACCTTATAGCAATCAGCCCCAGCATTTT
TRBV18	NA	TRBJ2-2	NA	CASSPRGTGELFF	TGTGCCAGCTCACCACGGGGAACCGGGGAGCTGTTTTTT
TRBV27	NA	TRBJ2-1	NA	CASSSRPGNEQFF	TGTGCCAGCAGTTCTCGTCCAGGCAATGAGCAGTTCTTC
TRBV6-5	NA	TRBJ2-7	NA	CASSWGQGPTYEQYF	TGTGCCAGCAGTTGGGGGCAGGGGCCAACCTACGAGCAGTACTTC
TRBV4-2	once	TRBJ1-5	NA	CASSLRAEGDQPQHF	TGTGCCAGCAGCCTACGTGCAGAAGGGGATCAGCCCCAGCATTTT
TRBV5-8	NA	TRBJ1-5	NA	CASSPGDRRGQPQHF	TGTGCCAGCAGTCCAGGGGATAGACGTGGTCAGCCCCAGCATTTT
TRBV28	NA	TRBJ1-6	NA	CASSYRAGRSPLHF	TGTGCCAGCAGCTACAGGGCGGGGAGATCACCCCTCCACTTT
TRBV19	NA	TRBJ2-7	NA	CASSLIRGEQYF	TGTGCCAGTAGCCTCATAAGGGGGGAGCAGTACTTC
TRBV11-2	NA	TRBJ2-3	NA	CASSYTDRTDTQYF	TGTGCCAGCAGCTACACCGACAGGACTGATACGCAGTATTTT
TRBV27	NA	TRBJ2-3	NA	CASSLYVGTDTQYF	TGTGCCAGCAGTTTATATGTCGGCACAGATACGCAGTATTTT
TRBV11-2	NA	TRBJ2-2	NA	CASSPLRVLYSGELFF	TGTGCCAGCAGCCCTCTTCGGGTATTGTATAGCGGGGAGCTGTTTTTT
TRBV2	NA	TRBJ2-1	NA	CASSEPQDYDEQFF	TGTGCCAGCAGTGAACCCCAGGACTACGATGAGCAGTTCTTC
TRBV10-3	NA	TRBJ2-2	NA	CAISSWTGRGTGELFF	TGTGCCATCAGTTCCTGGACAGGGAGGGGCACCGGGGAGCTGTTTTTT
TRBV7-2	NA	TRBJ2-7	TRBD2	CASSPGLGPYEQYF	TGTGCCAGCAGCCCGGGACTAGGTCCCTACGAGCAGTACTTC
TRBV7-9	NA	TRBJ2-1	NA	CASRVRASSYNEQFF	TGTGCCAGCAGGGTCAGAGCTAGCTCCTACAATGAGCAGTTCTTC
TRBV5-4	NA	TRBJ2-7	TRBD2	CASSLTSGRAVIEQYF	TGTGCCAGCAGCTTGACTAGCGGGAGGGCCGTAATCGAGCAGTACTTC
TRBV28	NA	TRBJ1-5	TRBD1	CASTLRTGAGNQPQHF	TGTGCCAGCACCCTAAGGACAGGGGCGGGCAATCAGCCCCAGCATTTT
TRBV7-9	NA	TRBJ2-1	NA	CASSSRGASSYNEQFF	TGTGCCAGCAGCTCCCGGGGCGCAAGCTCCTACAATGAGCAGTTCTTC
TRBV14	NA	TRBJ2-1	TRBD2	CASSRRTSGSYNEQFF	TGTGCCAGCAGCCGCCGGACTAGCGGGAGTTACAATGAGCAGTTCTTC
TRBV5-1	NA	TRBJ2-1	NA	CASSLNVGDNEQFF	TGCGCCAGCAGCTTGAATGTAGGGGACAATGAGCAGTTCTTC
TRBV6-5	NA	TRBJ2-7	NA	CASSYSPGGGQYF	TGTGCCAGCAGTTACTCTCCCGGGGGCGGACAGTACTTC
TRBV11-2	NA	TRBJ1-1	TRBD1	CASSPKSTGGITEAFF	TGTGCCAGCAGCCCCAAGAGTACAGGGGGCATTACTGAAGCTTTCTTT
TRBV6-1	NA	TRBJ2-1	TRBD2	CASSEEASGKGEQFF	TGTGCCAGCAGTGAAGAGGCTAGCGGGAAAGGGGAGCAGTTCTTC
TRBV18	NA	TRBJ1-1	NA	CASSPGTASYTEAFF	TGTGCCAGCTCACCCGGGACGGCAAGCTACACTGAAGCTTTCTTT
TRBV28	NA	TRBJ2-5	NA	CASSLQGLETQYF	TGTGCCAGCAGTCTTCAGGGGCTGGAGACCCAGTACTTC
TRBV7-9	NA	TRBJ2-1	NA	CASSSWGLSSYNEQFF	TGTGCCAGCAGCTCTTGGGGACTGAGCTCCTACAATGAGCAGTTCTTC
TRBV10-3	NA	TRBJ2-3	NA	CAISDRVGTDTQYF	TGTGCCATCAGTGACCGCGTCGGAACAGATACGCAGTATTTT
TRBV18	once	TRBJ2-2	NA	CASSLGRNTGELFF	TGTGCCAGCTCATTGGGCAGGAACACCGGGGAGCTGTTTTTT
TRBV7-2	NA	TRBJ2-3	NA	CASSQRRSGGPRNTQYF	TGTGCCAGCAGCCAACGTAGGAGCGGAGGGCCGAGGAACACGCAGTATTTT
TRBV6-1	once	TRBJ2-3	TRBD2	CASRPSGSTDTQYF	TGTGCCAGCAGACCTAGCGGGAGCACAGATACGCAGTATTTT
TRBV19	NA	TRBJ2-7	NA	CASSMFRDGEQYF	TGTGCCAGTAGTATGTTCAGGGATGGAGAGCAGTACTTC